Shown below are 29 T cell receptor beta chains from a single sample sequenced in a study of siplizumab effects on memory and regulatory T cells. Only in-frame clones appear in the TCRdb table, and some are missing; sequencing was by immunoSEQ multiplex PCR. In the table there are 80,000 to 95,000 clones, around 93% of which are singletons. The material sequenced was CD8+ T cells sorted from blood. The receptor set was obtained from a human donor in good health.

A single count supports this clone. This rearrangement joins TRBV19 to TRBJ2-7; 8 bases line up with TRBD1. V was pared by 7 bases and J by 1 base, with 3 bases of the junction left unmatched. The CDR3 runs 13 residues. Germline V gene lookup returns CDR1 LNHDA and CDR2 SQIVND (reference sequence). The CDR3 DNA follows: TGTGCCAGTAAGGGACAGGAATCCTACGAGCAGTACTTC. This translates into CASKGQESYEQYF.

The CDR3 nucleotides read TGTGCCAGCAGTGAAGGAACAGAGGAGATAGATACGCAGTATTTT. Its protein is CASSEGTEEIDTQYF. The rearrangement links TRBV6-1 to TRBJ2-3; D ambiguous. V gave up 1 base and J gave up 5 bases, with 13 bases separating them. The CDR3 totals 15 residues. The V gene's germline CDR1 is MNHNS and CDR2 SASEGT.

The chain uses TRBV1 and TRBJ2-1; TRBD2, the table's D call, was not compared with the DNA. TRBV1 is a documented pseudogene. This CDR3 has 16 amino acids. CDR3 DNA: TGCACCAGCAGCCAAGACCTCGCGGGGGCGGACAATGAGCAGTTCTTC. Encoded protein: CTSSQDLAGADNEQFF.

V gene TRBV6-5 combines with J gene TRBJ2-2; 13 bases are shared with TRBD2. The CDR3 spans 15 residues. V dropped 4 bases and J dropped 8; count of bases not matched to a gene: 4. Germline V lookup: CDR1 MNHEY, CDR2 SVGAGI. The CDR3 DNA is TGTGCCAGCAGTTTGGGGACTAGCGGGATTGGGGAGCTGTTTTTT. Residues: CASSLGTSGIGELFF.

The CDR3 sequence: CSATGSEQGLTSGRAGRETQYF. For the CDR3, the DNA is TGCAGCGCGACGGGAAGTGAGCAGGGTTTGACTAGCGGGAGGGCAGGACGGGAGACCCAGTACTTC. The V gene is TRBV29-1, the J gene TRBJ2-5; TRBD2 aligns across 14 bases. Trimming at V came to 7 bases and at J to 5 bases, leaving 30 bases not matched to a gene. This CDR3 region has 22 residues. CDR1 is SQVTM, CDR2 ANQGSEA, per germline.

J is TRBJ2-3 and V is TRBV9, with 7 bases that match TRBD2. The CDR3 runs 15 residues. Germline CDR1 SGDLS, CDR2 YYNGEE. Germline trimming cut 3 bases from V and 4 bases from J; bases unmatched to any gene: 8. DNA of the CDR3: TGTGCCAGCAGCGCAAGCGGGATTCAGCCAGATACGCAGTATTTT. Amino acid sequence: CASSASGIQPDTQYF.

This rearrangement joins TRBV2 to TRBJ1-4; D is possibly TRBD1 (5 bases). The CDR3 contains 16 residues. V was clipped by 2 bases and J by 1 base, with 11 bases between them. CDR1 and CDR2 from the germline V gene are SNHLY and FYNNEI. CDR3 in DNA: TGTGCCAGCAGTGAATCAGGGCGGGGAACTAATGAAAAACTGTTTTTT. Translating gives CASSESGRGTNEKLFF.

V and J are TRBV5-1 and TRBJ1-1; 9 bases map to TRBD1. With V trimmed by 5 bases and J by 4 bases, 15 bases remained unmatched. Germline CDR1 reads SGHRS; CDR2 reads YFSETQ. The CDR3 length is 17 residues. CDR3 nucleotides: TGCGCCAGCAGGACAGGGGGTTGGGGACGGGCAGGCACTGAAGCTTTCTTT. This encodes CASRTGGWGRAGTEAFF. The full variable domain, completed using reference TRBV5-1 and TRBJ1-1, is KAGVTQTPRYLIKTRGQQVTLSCSPISGHRSVSWYQQTPGQGLQFLFEYFSETQRNKGNFPGRFSGRQFSNSRSEMNVSTLELGDSALYLCASRTGGWGRAGTEAFFGQGTRLTVV.

This clone was found once. V and J are TRBV7-6 and TRBJ2-1, with no clear D. Trimming left V 1 base short and J 6 bases short, with 7 bases between. From germline, CDR1 is SGHVS and CDR2 FNYEAQ. The CDR3 has 13 amino acids. Written as DNA, the CDR3 is TGTGCCAGCAGCTTAGTAGGGCTCAATGAGCAGTTCTTC. Protein product: CASSLVGLNEQFF.

This clone was seen just once. The chain combines TRBV6-5 with TRBJ1-3; D unclear. Per germline, CDR1 MNHEY and CDR2 SVGAGI. This CDR3 has 11 residues. The CDR3 here is CASISGNTIYF. The CDR3 DNA reads TGTGCATCGATCTCTGGAAACACCATATATTTT.

The rearrangement uses TRBV7-9 and TRBJ2-7, with 10 bases identical to TRBD1. CDR3 size: 14 residues. The V gene end was trimmed by 5 bases and the J gene end by 5 bases; junction bases not matched to a gene: 6. Germline V gene sequence: CDR1 SEHNR, CDR2 FQNEAQ (reference sequence). The CDR3 region is CASSPDRGVDEQYF. The CDR3 DNA follows: TGTGCCAGCAGCCCGGACAGGGGGGTGGACGAGCAGTACTTC.

For the CDR3, the DNA is TGTGCCAGCAGCTTAGGGTGGGTTGTCAGCTTGGAGTATGGCTACACCTTC. This translates into CASSLGWVVSLEYGYTF. This chain links TRBV7-2 with TRBJ1-2; D remains unclear. The CDR3 runs to 17 residues. CDR1 is SGHTA and CDR2 is FQGNSA in the germline V gene. V was pared by 1 base and J by 5 bases, with 20 bases between. The full variable domain, its missing parts supplied by reference TRBV7-2 and TRBJ1-2, is GAGVSQSPSNKVTEKGKDVELRCDPISGHTALYWYRQSLGQGLEFLIYFQGNSAPDKSGLPSDRFSAERTGGSVSTLTIQRTQQEDSAVYLCASSLGWVVSLEYGYTFGSGTRLTVV.

V gene TRBV5-1 combines with J gene TRBJ2-1; D not resolved. This CDR3 spans 12 amino acids. Germline CDR1 SGHRS, CDR2 YFSETQ. Trimming took 2 bases from V and 4 from J, leaving 4 bases between them. The CDR3 DNA is TGCGCCAGCAGCTTATATTACAATGAGCAGTTCTTC. Its protein is CASSLYYNEQFF.

This clone appeared a single time. This chain uses TRBV5-4 with TRBJ2-7; 14 bases align to TRBD2. V shed 4 bases and J 5 bases; nucleotides not matched to a gene: 8. This CDR3 spans 16 amino acids. The V gene's germline CDR1 is SGHNT and CDR2 YYREEE (reference sequence). DNA for the CDR3: TGTGCCAGCAGCACACAGACTAGCGGGAGGGTCCACGAGCAGTACTTC. The encoded protein is CASSTQTSGRVHEQYF.

The CDR3: CASSFGTGLNTGELFF. In DNA, the CDR3 is TGTGCCAGCAGCTTCGGGACAGGTTTAAACACCGGGGAGCTGTTTTTT. This sequence joins TRBV7-9 and TRBJ2-2; 8 bases are a match to TRBD1. Germline CDR1 is SEHNR and CDR2 is FQNEAQ (reference sequence). V shed 3 bases, J shed 2 bases, and the junction held 5 bases outside the gene matches. The CDR3 spans 16 residues.

This chain joins TRBV6-5 and TRBJ2-1, with D unclear. The CDR3 runs 11 residues. Trimming removed 2 bases at V and 8 bases at J, with 4 bases between. Germline V gene lookup returns CDR1 MNHEY and CDR2 SVGAGI. Here the CDR3 reads CASSYIDEQFF. DNA for the CDR3: TGTGCCAGCAGTTACATCGATGAGCAGTTCTTC.

This rearrangement joins TRBV27 to TRBJ2-2; TRBD2 might be the D (7 bases). The V gene lost 5 bases and the J gene lost 7 bases, with 11 bases spanning the gap. The V gene's germline CDR1 is MNHEY and CDR2 SMNVEV (reference sequence). The CDR3 spans 13 residues. The CDR3 protein is CASSQGRVGELFF. As DNA, the CDR3 is TGTGCCAGCAGTCAGGGGAGGGTCGGGGAGCTGTTTTTT.

The chain couples TRBV5-4 to TRBJ1-2, with D hard to call. The germline CDR1 and CDR2 sequences are SGHNT and YYREEE (reference sequence). Trimming cost V 0 bases and J 6 bases, with 9 bases left between them. The length of the CDR3 is 13 residues. In nucleotides, the CDR3 is TGTGCCAGCAGCTTGGAAAAGGGAGATGGCTACACCTTC. Its translation: CASSLEKGDGYTF.

In nucleotides, the CDR3 is TGTGCCAGTAGTATCGGGGCAATCGCAAGAACAGATACGCAGTATTTT. This translates into CASSIGAIARTDTQYF. This chain connects TRBV19 to TRBJ2-3; D assignment may be TRBD1 or TRBD2 (5 bases each). V lost 3 bases and J lost 3, with 16 bases in between. Germline V gene data show CDR1 as LNHDA and CDR2 as SQIVND (reference sequence). The CDR3 covers 16 residues.

CDR3 in amino acids: CSVEDLPNSGSGDTQYF. CDR3 bases: TGCAGCGTTGAAGATCTTCCAAATAGCGGGTCGGGAGATACGCAGTATTTT. V is TRBV29-1 and J is TRBJ2-3, with 7 positions matching TRBD2. V was pared by 0 bases and J by 5 bases, with 14 bases of the junction left unmatched. The CDR3 consists of 17 residues. Germline CDR1 is SQVTM and CDR2 is ANQGSEA.

CDR3 sequence (DNA): TGTGCCAGCAGTGAAACTAGCGGGATCACGGGTGATGAGCAGTTCTTC. Protein product: CASSETSGITGDEQFF. The J gene is TRBJ2-1, the V gene TRBV2, with 10 nucleotides matching TRBD2. The germline gives CDR1 SNHLY, CDR2 FYNNEI. V trimming: 2 bases; J trimming: 8 bases; junction bases outside the gene matches: 9. CDR3 size: 16 residues.

Only one count was recorded for this clone. The CDR3: CASSTGNEQFF. CDR3 in DNA: TGTGCCAGCAGTACAGGGAATGAGCAGTTCTTC. The chain is built from TRBV27 and TRBJ2-1, with D perhaps matching TRBD1 (6 bases). CDR3 length equals 11 residues. Germline CDR1 MNHEY, CDR2 SMNVEV (reference sequence). V gave up 5 bases and J gave up 7 bases, with 6 bases separating them.

The V gene is TRBV10-1, the J gene TRBJ2-7, with 8 bases lining up with TRBD2. The CDR3 runs to 14 residues. CDR1 is WNHNN, CDR2 SYGVQD, per germline (reference sequence). V was pared by 3 bases and J by 3 bases, with 4 bases of the junction left unmatched. The CDR3 spells CASSDHREGYEQYF. The CDR3 DNA reads TGCGCCAGCAGTGACCATCGGGAGGGCTACGAGCAGTACTTC.

V and J are TRBV9 and TRBJ2-6, with 7 bases lining up with TRBD1. This CDR3 spans 17 amino acids. V gave up 0 bases and J gave up 1 base; unmatched junction bases: 4. Germline V gene data show CDR1 as SGDLS and CDR2 as YYNGEE. CDR3: CASSVVGQASGANVLTF. The CDR3 DNA is TGTGCCAGCAGCGTAGTAGGACAGGCTTCTGGGGCCAACGTCCTGACTTTC.

The chain couples TRBV5-6 to TRBJ2-7; 11 nucleotides match TRBD1. Per the germline V gene, CDR1 is SGHDT and CDR2 is YYEEEE. The CDR3 spans 14 residues. After removal of 4 bases from V and 4 bases from J, the junction contained 4 bases not matched to a gene. CDR3: CASSPGQGEYEQYF. In DNA, the CDR3 is TGTGCCAGCAGCCCGGGACAGGGGGAGTACGAGCAGTACTTC. The entire variable domain, with the rest obtained from reference TRBV5-6 and TRBJ2-7, is as follows: DAGVTQSPTHLIKTRGQQVTLRCSPKSGHDTVSWYQQALGQGPQFIFQYYEEEERQRGNFPDRFSGHQFPNYSSELNVNALLLGDSALYLCASSPGQGEYEQYFGPGTRLTVT.

The sample holds a few counts of this clone. V and J are TRBV19 and TRBJ1-2, with TRBD1 matching 7 bases. Germline V gene lookup returns CDR1 LNHDA and CDR2 SQIVND (reference sequence). The CDR3 spans 12 residues. The V and J ends lost 10 bases and 4 bases, in that order; junction bases with no gene match: 6. The CDR3 nucleotides read TGTGCCACCCGGACAGGTTCCTATGGCTACACCTTC. It is translated as CATRTGSYGYTF.

The gene calls are TRBV7-8 and TRBJ2-5, with D perhaps TRBD2 (7 bases). V was clipped by 1 base and J by 5 bases, with 17 bases between them. This CDR3 is 16 amino acids long. From germline, CDR1 is SGHVS and CDR2 FQNEAQ. The CDR3 reads CASSLVPRGGFETQYF. CDR3 nucleotides: TGTGCCAGCAGCTTAGTGCCTAGGGGGGGTTTCGAGACCCAGTACTTC. Complete variable domain (other parts from reference TRBV7-8 and TRBJ2-5): GAGVSQSPRYKVAKRGQDVALRCDPISGHVSLFWYQQALGQGPEFLTYFQNEAQLDKSGLPSDRFFAERPEGSVSTLKIQRTQQEDSAVYLCASSLVPRGGFETQYFGPGTRLLVL.

The V call is TRBV5-5, the J call TRBJ2-7; possibly TRBD1 for D (6 bases). The CDR3 runs 17 residues. Looked up from germline, CDR1 is SGHKS and CDR2 is YYEKEE (reference sequence). V was cut by 4 bases and J by 0 bases, with 20 bases left in between. The CDR3 loop reads CASSVPQGPTLSYEQYF. CDR3 coding DNA: TGTGCCAGCAGCGTCCCACAGGGCCCTACCCTCTCCTACGAGCAGTACTTC.

This chain's CDR3 is CASSTVLAGYEQYF. CDR3 in DNA: TGTGCCAGCAGCACTGTCCTAGCAGGGTACGAGCAGTACTTC. This chain links TRBV7-8 with TRBJ2-7; D possibly uses TRBD1 or TRBD2 (5 bases each). Germline CDR1 is SGHVS and CDR2 is FQNEAQ. The length of the CDR3 is 14 residues. The ends were cut back, 5 bases at V and 4 bases at J, with 15 bases in the middle.